The T cell receptor beta chain under discussion was sequenced for a study of blood T cells in healthy people across ages. Findings and limits, study-wide: Naive and antigen-experienced cells could not be conclusively compared, given unsorted PBMCs. One million T cells yielded diversity estimates that were considered underestimates.

In germline, CDR1 is SQVTM, CDR2 ANQGSEA. CDR3 length: 12 residues. A note on this clonotype: The target antigen is unknown. Mismatch with germline at one junction end may stem from a read error.

Alongside a J-beta primer mix, a sample-barcoded 5' primer served in a second PCR lasting roughly 7 to 11 cycles. Unique molecular identifiers of 12 random nucleotides labeled each cDNA. TCRdb re-analysed the 5' RACE reads in MiXCR, keeping a single row per CDR3 protein. The data show some 1.5 million distinct CDR3 sequences, roughly 30% seen once. The chain carries TRBV29-1 and TRBJ2-7; D uncertain. The clonotype originates from a young woman in good health. Sequencing used blood. CDR3 DNA sequence: TGCAGCGTTAAAGACGCCACCTACGAGCAGTACTTC. Amino acids: CSVKDATYEQYF.